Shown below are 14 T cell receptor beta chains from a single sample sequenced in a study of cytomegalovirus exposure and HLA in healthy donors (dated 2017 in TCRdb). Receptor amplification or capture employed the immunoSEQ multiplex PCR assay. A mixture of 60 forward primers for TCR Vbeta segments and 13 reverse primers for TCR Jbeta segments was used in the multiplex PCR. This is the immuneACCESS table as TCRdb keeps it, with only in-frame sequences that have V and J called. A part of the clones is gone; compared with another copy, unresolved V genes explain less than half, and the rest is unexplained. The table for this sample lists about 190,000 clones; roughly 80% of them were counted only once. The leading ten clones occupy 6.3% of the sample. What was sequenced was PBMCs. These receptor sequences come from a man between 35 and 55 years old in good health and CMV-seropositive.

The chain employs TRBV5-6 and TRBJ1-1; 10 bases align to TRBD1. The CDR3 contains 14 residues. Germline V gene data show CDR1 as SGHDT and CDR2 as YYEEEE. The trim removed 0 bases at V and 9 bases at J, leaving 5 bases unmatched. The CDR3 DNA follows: TGTGCCAGCAGCTTGGGGGGGGGACAGGGGAAAGCTTTCTTT. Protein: CASSLGGGQGKAFF.

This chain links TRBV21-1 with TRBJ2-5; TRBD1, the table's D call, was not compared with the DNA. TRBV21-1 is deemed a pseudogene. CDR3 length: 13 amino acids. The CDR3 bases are TGTGCCAGCAGCATCGGGACAGGACAGGAGCAGTACTTC. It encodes CASSIGTGQEQYF.

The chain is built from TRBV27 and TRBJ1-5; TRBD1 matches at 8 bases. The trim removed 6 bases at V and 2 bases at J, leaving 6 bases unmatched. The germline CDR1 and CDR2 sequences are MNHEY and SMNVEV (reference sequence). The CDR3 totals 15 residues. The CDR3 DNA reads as TGTGCCAGCAGCCCAGGGGGCTCGGGCAATCAGCCCCAGCATTTT. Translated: CASSPGGSGNQPQHF.

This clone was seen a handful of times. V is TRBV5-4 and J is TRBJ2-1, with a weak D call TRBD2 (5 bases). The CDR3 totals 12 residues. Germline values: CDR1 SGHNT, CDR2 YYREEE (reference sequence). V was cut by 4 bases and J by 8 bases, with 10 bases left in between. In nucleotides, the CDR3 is TGTGCCAGCAGCGCGGCCGGGGATGAGCAGTTCTTC. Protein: CASSAAGDEQFF.

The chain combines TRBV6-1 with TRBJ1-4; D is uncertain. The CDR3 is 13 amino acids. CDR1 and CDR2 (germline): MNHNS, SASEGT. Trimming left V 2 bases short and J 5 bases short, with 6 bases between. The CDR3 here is CASSEFRNEKLFF. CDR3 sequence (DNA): TGTGCCAGCAGTGAATTCCGGAATGAAAAACTGTTTTTT.

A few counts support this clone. The DNA for the CDR3 is TGTGCCAGTAGCGAAGAGGGTATACCCTACAATGAGCAGTTCTTC. Its translation is CASSEEGIPYNEQFF. The rearrangement joins TRBV19 to TRBJ2-1; TRBD2 is a possible D gene (5 bases). The CDR3 extends over 15 amino acids. Per the germline V gene, CDR1 is LNHDA and CDR2 is SQIVND (reference sequence). V dropped 6 bases and J dropped 2 bases, with 14 bases sitting between them.

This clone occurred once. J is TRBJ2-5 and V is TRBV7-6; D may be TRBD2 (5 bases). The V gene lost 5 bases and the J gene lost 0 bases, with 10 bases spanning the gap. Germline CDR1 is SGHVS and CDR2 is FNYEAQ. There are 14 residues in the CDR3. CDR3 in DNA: TGTGCCAGCAGCCAAGCCGGGGACCAAGAGACCCAGTACTTC. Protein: CASSQAGDQETQYF.

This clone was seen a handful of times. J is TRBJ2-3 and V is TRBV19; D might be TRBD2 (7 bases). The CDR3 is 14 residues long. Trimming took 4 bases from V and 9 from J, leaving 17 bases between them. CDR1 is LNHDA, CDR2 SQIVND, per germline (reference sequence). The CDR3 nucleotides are TGTGCCAGTAGTACTGGGACTACAGGGCTGACGCAGTATTTT. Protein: CASSTGTTGLTQYF.

This CDR3 reads CASSKYLGQSYEQYF. Here the CDR3 DNA reads TGCGCCAGCAGCAAATACTTAGGACAGTCCTACGAGCAGTACTTC. This sequence joins TRBV4-3 and TRBJ2-7; tentative D call: TRBD1 (6 bases). Germline lookup yields CDR1 LGHNA and CDR2 YSLEER. Trimming took 5 bases from V and 1 from J, leaving 15 bases between them. The CDR3 has 15 amino acids.

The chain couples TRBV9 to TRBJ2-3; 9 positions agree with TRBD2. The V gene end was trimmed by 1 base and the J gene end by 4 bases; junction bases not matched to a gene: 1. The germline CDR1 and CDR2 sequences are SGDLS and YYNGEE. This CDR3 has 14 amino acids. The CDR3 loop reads CASSVSGGSDTQYF. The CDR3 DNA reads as TGTGCCAGCAGCGTAAGCGGGGGGTCAGATACGCAGTATTTT.

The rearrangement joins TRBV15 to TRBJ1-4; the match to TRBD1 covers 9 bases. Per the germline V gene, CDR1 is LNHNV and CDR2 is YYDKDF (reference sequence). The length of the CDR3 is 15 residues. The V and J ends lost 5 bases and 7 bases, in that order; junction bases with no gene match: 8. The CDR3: CATSGDRGGGEKLFF. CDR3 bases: TGTGCCACCAGCGGTGACAGGGGGGGAGGTGAAAAACTGTTTTTT.

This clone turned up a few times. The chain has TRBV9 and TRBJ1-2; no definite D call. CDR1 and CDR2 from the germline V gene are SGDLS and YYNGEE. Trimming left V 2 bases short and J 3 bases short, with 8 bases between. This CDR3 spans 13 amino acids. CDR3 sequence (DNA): TGTGCCAGCAGCGTGAATAACTACTATGGCTACACCTTC. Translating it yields CASSVNNYYGYTF.

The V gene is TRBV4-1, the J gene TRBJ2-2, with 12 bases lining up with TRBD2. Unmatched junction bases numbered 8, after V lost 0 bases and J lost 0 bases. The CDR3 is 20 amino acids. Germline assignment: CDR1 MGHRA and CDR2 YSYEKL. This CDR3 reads CASSQDSRLAGAANTGELFF. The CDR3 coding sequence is TGCGCCAGCAGCCAAGATTCCAGACTAGCGGGGGCCGCGAACACCGGGGAGCTGTTTTTT.

The CDR3 sequence: CSAIGTGSEEQYF. In DNA, the CDR3 is TGCAGCGCAATAGGGACAGGGTCGGAGGAGCAGTACTTC. The genes are TRBV29-1 and TRBJ2-7; 9 nucleotides match TRBD1. Germline V lookup: CDR1 SQVTM, CDR2 ANQGSEA. Germline trimming cut 7 bases from V and 7 bases from J; bases unmatched to any gene: 11. The CDR3 consists of 13 residues.